This entry lists 6 T cell receptor beta chains sequenced from one sample in a study of T cell repertoires in ileal Crohn's disease. TCRdb keeps only in-frame clones here, not all; method: immunoSEQ multiplex PCR. The profile shows approximately 13,000 clones, around 69% of them singletons. Time point meaning: neoterminal ileum biopsy at postoperative endoscopy, about 6 months after surgery. Sequenced material: ileal tissue. Receptors were obtained from an adult with Crohn's disease.

The chain links TRBV11-2 to TRBJ2-1; TRBD2 aligns across 7 bases. CDR3 length: 14 residues. Losses at the gene ends were 0 bases for V and 7 bases for J; bases not matched to a gene: 3. Per germline, CDR1 SGHAT and CDR2 FQNNGV. This CDR3 reads CASSLDAGENEQFF. In nucleotides, the CDR3 is TGTGCCAGCAGCTTAGATGCGGGGGAAAATGAGCAGTTCTTC.

This rearrangement joins TRBV2 to TRBJ1-2, with no clear D. The CDR3 spans 10 residues. V was clipped by 8 bases and J by 6 bases, with 7 bases between them. Per the germline V gene, CDR1 is SNHLY and CDR2 is FYNNEI. The CDR3 DNA reads TGTGCCAGCGGGGATAATGGCTACACCTTC. Translated: CASGDNGYTF.

This clone was detected only once. The conserved closing phenylalanine or tryptophan is absent in this CDR3, likely reflecting a read error. The limits of the CDR3 on the DNA are not certain, so only TCRdb's listed CDR3 is given. The V and J genes are TRBV19 and TRBJ2-7; TRBD1, as called in the table, went unchecked against the DNA. In germline, CDR1 is LNHDA, CDR2 SQIVND (reference sequence). The CDR3 length equals 11 residues, ends included. This CDR3 reads CASTLRQGHRD.

V gene TRBV5-4 combines with J gene TRBJ1-4; 8 nucleotides line up with TRBD1. The CDR3 sequence is 16 residues long. V was clipped by 3 bases and J by 8 bases; unmatched bases: 12. Per germline, CDR1 SGHNT and CDR2 YYREEE (reference sequence). DNA of the CDR3: TGTGCCAGCAGCTCCACAGGGGGTCCCGGCGGGGAAAAACTGTTTTTT. It specifies CASSSTGGPGGEKLFF. Using reference TRBV5-4 and TRBJ1-4 for the parts outside the CDR3, the full variable domain is ETGVTQSPTHLIKTRGQQVTLRCSSQSGHNTVSWYQQALGQGPQFIFQYYREEENGRGNFPPRFSGLQFPNYSSELNVNALELDDSALYLCASSSTGGPGGEKLFFGSGTQLSVL.

This chain connects TRBV7-3 to TRBJ2-7; 9 bases fit TRBD1. The CDR3 totals 16 residues. Germline CDR1 reads SGHTA; CDR2 reads FQGTGA. Losses at the gene ends were 4 bases for V and 0 bases for J; bases not matched to a gene: 7. CDR3 DNA sequence: TGTGCCAGCAGCTCCCTAACGACAGGGGGCTCCTACGAGCAGTACTTC. This gives the protein CASSSLTTGGSYEQYF.

J is TRBJ1-2 and V is TRBV6-6; D gene uncertain. V lost 8 bases, J lost 3 bases, and 13 bases lay in between. Germline CDR1 MNHNY, CDR2 SVGAGI (reference sequence). This CDR3 comprises 13 residues. The CDR3 here is CASSPEGDYGYTF. The CDR3, as DNA: TGTGCCAGCTCCCCGGAGGGCGACTATGGCTACACCTTC.